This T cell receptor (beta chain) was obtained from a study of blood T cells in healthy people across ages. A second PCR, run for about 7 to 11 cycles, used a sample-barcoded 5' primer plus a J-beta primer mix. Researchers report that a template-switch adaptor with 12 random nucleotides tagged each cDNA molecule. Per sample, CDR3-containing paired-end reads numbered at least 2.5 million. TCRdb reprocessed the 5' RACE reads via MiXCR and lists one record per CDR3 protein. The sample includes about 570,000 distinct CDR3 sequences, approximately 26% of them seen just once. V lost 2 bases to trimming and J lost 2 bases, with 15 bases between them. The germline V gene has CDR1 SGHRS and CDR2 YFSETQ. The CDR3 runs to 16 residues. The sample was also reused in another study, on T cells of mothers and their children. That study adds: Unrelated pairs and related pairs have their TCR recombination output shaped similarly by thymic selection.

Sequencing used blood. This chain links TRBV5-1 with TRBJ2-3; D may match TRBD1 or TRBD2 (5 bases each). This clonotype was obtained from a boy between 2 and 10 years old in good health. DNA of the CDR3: TGCGCCAGCAGCTTTGGATCGGGACCTGCCACAGATACGCAGTATTTT. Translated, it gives CASSFGSGPATDTQYF. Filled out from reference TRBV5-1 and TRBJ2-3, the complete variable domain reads KAGVTQTPRYLIKTRGQQVTLSCSPISGHRSVSWYQQTPGQGLQFLFEYFSETQRNKGNFPGRFSGRQFSNSRSEMNVSTLELGDSALYLCASSFGSGPATDTQYFGPGTRLTVL.